Listed below are T cell receptor beta chains from one sample, sequenced in a study of shared clonotypes between healthy human individuals. Generated by immunoSEQ multiplex PCR, the TCRdb table keeps only in-frame clones and is missing some. The table records about 980,000 clones, around 80% of them present only once. The sample taken for sequencing was memory CD4+ T cells sorted from blood. These receptor sequences come from a man younger than 35 in good health. Both conserved end residues are part of each CDR3. Fields, in order: D gene, J gene, clone size, V gene, CDR3 protein, CDR3 DNA. The D gene is left open where the match is weak. Expanded clones get a size class; other rows say once, few or many, or leave the size out.

TRBD2,TRBJ2-3,-,TRBV7-2,CASSLRGGATDTQYF,TGTGCCAGCAGCTTGCGCGGGGGGGCCACAGATACGCAGTATTTT
-,TRBJ2-2,-,TRBV10-1,CASSEASVAGELFF,TGCGCCAGCAGTGAGGCTAGCGTCGCCGGGGAGCTGTTTTTT
TRBD1,TRBJ1-6,-,TRBV5-1,CATRQGTDNSPLHF,TGCGCCACCCGACAGGGGACGGATAATTCACCCCTCCACTTT
TRBD1,TRBJ2-7,-,TRBV5-1,CASSLVFGLGQGTRYSYEQYF,TGCGCCAGCAGCTTGGTCTTCGGCTTGGGACAGGGCACTCGTTACTCCTACGAGCAGTACTTC
-,TRBJ1-4,-,TRBV28,CAAKSGGVEKLFF,TGTGCCGCTAAATCGGGGGGAGTCGAAAAACTGTTTTTT
-,TRBJ1-2,-,TRBV10-3,CAISRDISNYGYTF,TGTGCCATCAGTCGGGACATTTCAAACTATGGCTACACCTTC
-,TRBJ1-1,-,TRBV2,CASSLQPQAFF,TGTGCCAGCAGTTTACAACCGCAAGCTTTCTTT
TRBD2,TRBJ2-2,-,TRBV5-4,CASSSTSGRGYTGELFF,TGTGCCAGCAGCTCGACTAGCGGGAGGGGATACACCGGGGAGCTGTTTTTT
-,TRBJ2-2,many,TRBV7-9,CASSLWAGNTGELFF,TGTGCCAGCAGCTTATGGGCTGGGAACACCGGGGAGCTGTTTTTT
TRBD1,TRBJ1-5,few,TRBV30,CAWRGQGRQPQHF,TGTGCCTGGAGAGGACAGGGGCGTCAGCCCCAGCATTTT
TRBD1,TRBJ1-1,-,TRBV2,CASSTTGAEAFF,TGTGCCAGCAGTACGACAGGGGCTGAAGCTTTCTTT